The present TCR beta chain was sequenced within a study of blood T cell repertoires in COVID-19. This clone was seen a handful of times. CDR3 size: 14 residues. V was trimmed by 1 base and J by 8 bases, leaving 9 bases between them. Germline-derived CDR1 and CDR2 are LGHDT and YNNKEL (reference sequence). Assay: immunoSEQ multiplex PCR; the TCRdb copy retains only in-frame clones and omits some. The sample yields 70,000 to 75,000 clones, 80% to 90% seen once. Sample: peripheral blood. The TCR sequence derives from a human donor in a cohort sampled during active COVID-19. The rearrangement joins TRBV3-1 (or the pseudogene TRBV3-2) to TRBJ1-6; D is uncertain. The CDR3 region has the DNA TGTGCCAGCAGCCAAGGACCCGGGGATTCACCCCTCCACTTT. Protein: CASSQGPGDSPLHF.